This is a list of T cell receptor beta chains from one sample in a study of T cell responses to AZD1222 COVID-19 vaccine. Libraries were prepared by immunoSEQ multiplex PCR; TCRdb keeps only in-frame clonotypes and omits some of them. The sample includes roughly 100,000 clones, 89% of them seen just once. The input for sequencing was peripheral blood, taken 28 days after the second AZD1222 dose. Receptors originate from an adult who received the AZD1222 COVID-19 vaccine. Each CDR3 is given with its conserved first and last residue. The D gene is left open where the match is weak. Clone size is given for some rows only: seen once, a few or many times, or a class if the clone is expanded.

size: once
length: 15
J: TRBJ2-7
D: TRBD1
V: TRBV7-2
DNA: TGTGCCAGCAGCACTCCCCGGGACAGGGGGAGAGAGCAGTACTTC
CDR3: CASSTPRDRGREQYF

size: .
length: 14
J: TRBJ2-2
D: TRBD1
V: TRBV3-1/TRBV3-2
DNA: TGTGCCAGCAGCCACAGGGGGCAAGCCGGGGAGCTGTTTTTT
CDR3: CASSHRGQAGELFF

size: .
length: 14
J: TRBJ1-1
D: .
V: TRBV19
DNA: TGTGCCAGTAGTATCAGTATCCCTGAAGGTGAAGCTTTCTTT
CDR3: CASSISIPEGEAFF

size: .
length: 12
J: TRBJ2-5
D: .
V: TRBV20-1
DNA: TGCAGTGCTAGTTACGGGAGAGAGACCCAGTACTTC
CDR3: CSASYGRETQYF

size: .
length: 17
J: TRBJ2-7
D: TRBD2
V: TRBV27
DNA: TGTGCCAGCAGTCCTCACGACCTCGCGGGAGGCTCCTACGAGCAGTACTTC
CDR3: CASSPHDLAGGSYEQYF

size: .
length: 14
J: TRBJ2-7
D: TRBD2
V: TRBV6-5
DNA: TGTGCCAGCAGTAAGGGACTAGCGGGTCCTGAGCAGTACTTC
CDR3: CASSKGLAGPEQYF

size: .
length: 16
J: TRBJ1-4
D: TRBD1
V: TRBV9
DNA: TGTGCCAGCAGCGCACATACAGGGGCCCTTAATGAAAAACTGTTTTTT
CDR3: CASSAHTGALNEKLFF

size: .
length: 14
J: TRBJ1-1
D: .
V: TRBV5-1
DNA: TGCGCCAGCAGCTCCGGGAATGGGAACACTGAAGCTTTCTTT
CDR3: CASSSGNGNTEAFF

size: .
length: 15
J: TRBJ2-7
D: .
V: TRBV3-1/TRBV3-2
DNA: TGTGCCAGCAGCCGCTTTAGTTGGTCTCCTTACGAGCAGTACTTC
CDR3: CASSRFSWSPYEQYF

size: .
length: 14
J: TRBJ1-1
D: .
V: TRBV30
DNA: TGTGCCTGGAGAGGTAAGAAGGGACTTGGTGAAGCTTTCTTT
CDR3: CAWRGKKGLGEAFF

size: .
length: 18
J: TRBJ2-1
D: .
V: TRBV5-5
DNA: TGTGCCAGCAGCCTGGTTATTCTCGGGGACCTAAGGGGGAATGAGCAGTTCTTC
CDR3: CASSLVILGDLRGNEQFF

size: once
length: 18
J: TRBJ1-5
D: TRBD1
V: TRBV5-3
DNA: TGTGCCAGAAGCTTAGTCCAGGGGGCTCAAAATAGCAATCAGCCCCAGCATTTT
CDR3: CARSLVQGAQNSNQPQHF

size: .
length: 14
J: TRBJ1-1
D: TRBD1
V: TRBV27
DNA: TGTGCCAGCAGTTCAGCAGGGGGCAACACTGAAGCTTTCTTT
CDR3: CASSSAGGNTEAFF

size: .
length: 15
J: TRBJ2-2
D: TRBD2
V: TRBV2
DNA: TGTGCCAGCACGCGGCTAGCGGTAGGGGCCGGGGAGCTGTTTTTT
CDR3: CASTRLAVGAGELFF

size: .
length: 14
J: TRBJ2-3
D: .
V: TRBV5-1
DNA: TGCGCCAGCACCCTCACAATTTACACAGATACGCAGTATTTT
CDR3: CASTLTIYTDTQYF

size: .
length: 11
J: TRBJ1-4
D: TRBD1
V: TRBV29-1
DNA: TGCAGCGTTTCAGGGGGTGAAAAACTGTTTTTT
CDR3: CSVSGGEKLFF

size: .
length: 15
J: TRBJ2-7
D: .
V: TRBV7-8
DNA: TGTGCCAGCAGCTTAGGAGTCGGCGGGCCCTACGAGCAGTACTTC
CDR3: CASSLGVGGPYEQYF

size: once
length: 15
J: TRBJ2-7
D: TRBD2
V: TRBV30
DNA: TGTGCCTGGGGGGATATAGCGGGAAAGTCCTACGAGCAGTACTTC
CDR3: CAWGDIAGKSYEQYF

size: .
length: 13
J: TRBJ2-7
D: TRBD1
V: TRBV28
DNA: TGTGCCAGCTCCGGGACAGCACCTAAGGAGCAGTACTTC
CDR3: CASSGTAPKEQYF

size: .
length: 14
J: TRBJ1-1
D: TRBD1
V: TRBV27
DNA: TGTGCCAGCAGTCCGCGGACAGGGTCCACTGAAGCTTTCTTT
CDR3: CASSPRTGSTEAFF

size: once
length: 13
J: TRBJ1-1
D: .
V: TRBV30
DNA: TGTGCCTCCCACCGGCCTTTGGGCACTGAAGCTTTCTTT
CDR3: CASHRPLGTEAFF

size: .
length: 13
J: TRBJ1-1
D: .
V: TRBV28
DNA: TGTGCCACCGTGGGTCGGGGGAACACTGAAGCTTTCTTT
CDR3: CATVGRGNTEAFF

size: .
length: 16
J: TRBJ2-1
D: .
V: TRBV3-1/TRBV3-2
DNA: TGTGCCAGCAGCCCACTTAGTCCTGGGCGGGCCGGTGAGCAGTTCTTC
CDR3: CASSPLSPGRAGEQFF

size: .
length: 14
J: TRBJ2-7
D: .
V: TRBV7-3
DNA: TGTGCCAGCAGCTCCCAGGGGGGGAACTACGAGCAGTACTTC
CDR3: CASSSQGGNYEQYF

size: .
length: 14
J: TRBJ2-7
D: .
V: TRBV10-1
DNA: TGCGCCAGCAGTGAATCTGTCCTCCCCTACGAGCAGTACTTC
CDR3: CASSESVLPYEQYF

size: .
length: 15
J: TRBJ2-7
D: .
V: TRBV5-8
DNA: TGTGCCAGCAGCTTGGCCGCAGGGACTTTCTACGAGCAGTACTTC
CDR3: CASSLAAGTFYEQYF

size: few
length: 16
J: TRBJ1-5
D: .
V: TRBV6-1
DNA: TGTGCCAGCAGTGAAGCCTCGAGGTATAGCAATCAGCCCCAGCATTTT
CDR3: CASSEASRYSNQPQHF

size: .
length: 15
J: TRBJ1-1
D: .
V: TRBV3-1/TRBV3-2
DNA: TGTGCCAGCAGCCAGAAGCTGTGGGGGGGCACTGAAGCTTTCTTT
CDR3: CASSQKLWGGTEAFF

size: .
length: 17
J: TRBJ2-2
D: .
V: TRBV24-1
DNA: TGTGCCACCAGTGACCCCGGGACGTTGGATTACACCGGGGAGCTGTTTTTT
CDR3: CATSDPGTLDYTGELFF

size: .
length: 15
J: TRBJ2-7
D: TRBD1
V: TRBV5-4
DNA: TGTGCCAGCAGCCCCCCAGGGGGCCTCTCCTACGAGCAGTACTTC
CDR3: CASSPPGGLSYEQYF

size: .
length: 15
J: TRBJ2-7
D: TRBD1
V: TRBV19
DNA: TGTGCCAGTAGTATAGACAGGGGGCTCTCCTACGAGCAGTACTTC
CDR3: CASSIDRGLSYEQYF

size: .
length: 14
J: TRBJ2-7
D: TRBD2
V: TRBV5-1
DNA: TGCGCCAGCAGCTTGGCGGGAGGAACCTACGAGCAGTACTTC
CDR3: CASSLAGGTYEQYF

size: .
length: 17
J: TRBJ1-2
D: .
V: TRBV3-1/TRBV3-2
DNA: TGTGCCAGCAGCCAATACGGGGGGCGCGATGATAGCTATGGCTACACCTTC
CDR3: CASSQYGGRDDSYGYTF

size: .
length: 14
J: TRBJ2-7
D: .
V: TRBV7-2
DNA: TGTGCCAGCAGCCGCCCGGGACCGTCCTACGAGCAGTACTTC
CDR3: CASSRPGPSYEQYF

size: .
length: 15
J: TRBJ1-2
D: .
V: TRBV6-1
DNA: TGTGCCAGCAGTGAAAGTCTCCTTTTGGACTATGGCTACACCTTC
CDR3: CASSESLLLDYGYTF

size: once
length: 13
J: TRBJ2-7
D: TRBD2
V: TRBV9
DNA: TGTGCCAGCAGCGTAAGTAGCGGGTACGAGCAGTACTTC
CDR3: CASSVSSGYEQYF

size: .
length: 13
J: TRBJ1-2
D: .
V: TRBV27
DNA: TGTGCCAGCGGCCCCGGGTCCGGTGCGAGATACACCTTC
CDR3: CASGPGSGARYTF

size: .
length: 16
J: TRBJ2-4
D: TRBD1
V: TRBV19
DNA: TGTGCCAGTAGCCTACTAGGACAGGGGGCAGAAAACATTCAGTACTTC
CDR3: CASSLLGQGAENIQYF

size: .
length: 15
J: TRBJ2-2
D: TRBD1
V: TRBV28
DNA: TGTGCCACCTTTTTCGGGACAGGGACCACCGGGGAGCTGTTTTTT
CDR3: CATFFGTGTTGELFF

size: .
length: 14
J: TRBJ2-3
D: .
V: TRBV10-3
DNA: TGTGCCATCAGTTTTGGGACGGGCACAGATACGCAGTATTTT
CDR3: CAISFGTGTDTQYF

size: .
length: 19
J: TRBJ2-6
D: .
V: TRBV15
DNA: TGTGCCACCAGCAGAGCAATGGGGCAGGGGGGTACTGGGGCCAACGTCCTGACTTTC
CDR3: CATSRAMGQGGTGANVLTF

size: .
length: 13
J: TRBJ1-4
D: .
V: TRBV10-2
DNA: TGCGCCAGCATGGCAGGCATTAATGAAAAACTGTTTTTT
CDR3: CASMAGINEKLFF

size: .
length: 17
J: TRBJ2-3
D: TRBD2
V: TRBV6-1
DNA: TGTGCCAGCAGTGAATGGACTAGCGGGGGGAGCACAGATACGCAGTATTTT
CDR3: CASSEWTSGGSTDTQYF

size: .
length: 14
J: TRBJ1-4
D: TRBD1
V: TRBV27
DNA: TGTGCCAGCAGTTTCACAGGGGTCAATGAAAAACTGTTTTTT
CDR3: CASSFTGVNEKLFF

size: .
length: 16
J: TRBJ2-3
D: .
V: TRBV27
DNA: TGTGCCAGCGGCGCCGACAGGCGAACTAGCACAGATACGCAGTATTTT
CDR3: CASGADRRTSTDTQYF

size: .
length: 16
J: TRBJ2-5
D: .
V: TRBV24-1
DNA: TGTGCCACCAGTGATTTCTCCGAGACAGGACAAGAGACCCAGTACTTC
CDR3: CATSDFSETGQETQYF

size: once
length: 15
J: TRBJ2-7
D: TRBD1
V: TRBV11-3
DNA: TGTGCCAGCAGCTTAGATGGGACAGGGAGCTACGAGCAGTACTTC
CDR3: CASSLDGTGSYEQYF

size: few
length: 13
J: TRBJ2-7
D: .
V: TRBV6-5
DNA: TGTGCCGCCGGAGGGCCTCGCACCTACGAGCAGTACTTC
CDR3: CAAGGPRTYEQYF

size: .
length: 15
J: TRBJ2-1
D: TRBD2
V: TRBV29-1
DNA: TGCAGCGTTAGGTCTAGCGGGAGCGGGGGGAATGAGCAGTTCTTC
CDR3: CSVRSSGSGGNEQFF